This T cell receptor (beta chain) was documented in a study of blood T cells in healthy people across ages. In terms of origin and age, donors were healthy Caucasian individuals from Russia aged roughly 6 to 100. For this clonotype: No antigen is known for it.

V lost 7 bases and J lost 5; bases outside the gene matches: 6. The CDR3 spans 14 residues. In germline, CDR1 is MNHEY, CDR2 SVGEGT. A second PCR of roughly 6 to 12 cycles used a sample-barcoded 5' primer and a J-beta primer mix. TCRdb independently ran MiXCR on the 5' RACE reads; one entry per CDR3 protein. The sample records about 1.7 million distinct CDR3 sequences, over 25% being singletons. Notes on the study in general: It was the long-lived donors that had more naive CD4+ cells and higher diversity than aged donors. Older age coincided with a roughly linear decline in TCR beta diversity per million T cells. There was a strong correlation between TCR beta diversity and naive T cell percentage.

Sequencing used blood. V usage is TRBV6-2 or TRBV6-3 and J usage is TRBJ2-1; TRBD2 matches 9 bases. The source of this sequence is a woman aged 30 to 39 in good health. In nucleotides, the CDR3 is TGTGCCAGCAACCGACTAGCGGAGAACAATGAGCAGTTCTTC. This encodes CASNRLAENNEQFF.